This TCR beta chain originates from a study of T-cell memory formation after mild COVID-19. Turning to the study itself: The TCR clusters were mostly specific to one donor.

Trimming took 4 bases from V and 4 from J; bases not matched to a gene: 5. CDR3 length: 13 amino acids. Germline loops: CDR1 DFQATT, CDR2 SNEGSKA (reference sequence). A note on this clonotype: No antigen is known for it.

TCRdb re-analysed the 5' RACE reads in MiXCR, keeping a single row per CDR3 protein. The sample gives hundreds of thousands of distinct CDR3 sequences, around a sixth of which show up once; about 8.1% is in the top ten. Study observations and caveats: Day 15 to 85 contractors were CD4/CD8 balanced; later expanders leaned CD4+.

The TCR comes from an adult woman who had mild COVID-19 (a few samples of this study predate the infection). Cell type and time point are not known. Sequencing input: PBMCs or a T cell subset sorted from them (not recorded which). The rearrangement joins TRBV20-1 to TRBJ1-2, with TRBD1 matching over 8 bases. CDR3 bases: TGCAGTGCTACAGGGGGCAAGCGCTATGGCTACACCTTC. Its translation is CSATGGKRYGYTF.